One TCR beta chain is described in this entry. This clone was recorded only once. The target of this receptor is not known. The record has no base qualities; no much larger clone is one base away. Trimming removed 1 base from V and 7 bases from J, leaving 10 bases between the germline ends. Spanning cysteine to phenylalanine, the CDR3 consists of 13 amino acids. The retained sequence is limited to the CDR3, 39 bases, with the frame set at the first base. Via the germline V gene, CDR1 is SNHLY and CDR2 FYNNEI. The cohort was made up of 650 to 700 healthy bone marrow donors. At the time of sampling, every cohort member was nominally healthy, though immune exposures that went unrecorded were likely present. The donor tested CMV seropositive and was one of the 289 seropositive cohort members. Every donor gave a peripheral blood sample, and the peripheral blood mononuclear cells from that sample were used for TCR beta sequencing. Genomic DNA extraction from the blood cell samples was performed with the Qiagen DNeasy Blood Extraction Kit.

Preparation of the library involved the immunoSEQ multiplex PCR assay. The multiplex PCR relied on a mix of 60 forward primers for TCR Vbeta segments and 13 reverse primers for TCR Jbeta segments. A multiplex PCR assay on genomic DNA amplified the CDR3 region of rearranged TCR beta genes. The amplified TCR beta libraries were sequenced on the Illumina HiSeq System as 87-base-pair reads. Turning to the authors' computational methods: A later analysis counted about 80 million unique TCR beta chains across the 666 repertoires, and some 11 million of these chains were shared by at least two donors. Raw reads were error-corrected and collapsed into unique sequences with a nearest-neighbor algorithm that merged closely related sequences to remove PCR and sequencing errors. Alignment of CDR3 sequences to IMGT reference sequences was used to assign V, D and J gene segments. Each retained sequence needed at least a six-nucleotide match to both a V gene segment and a J gene segment. A rearrangement counted as productive if the CDR3 had no stop codons and remained in frame with V and J, and every other rearrangement counted as non-productive. Following IMGT convention, CDR3 was defined as the stretch from the second conserved V-encoded cysteine up to the conserved J-encoded phenylalanine. The earlier analysis of a few hundred of the donors excluded any sequence lacking an unambiguous match to a single V gene segment. An earlier analysis of 587 of the donors classified V segments as functional when productive rearrangements were above 56.7% and as segregating when the standard deviation between donors was above 5%. A statistical classification framework was built for diagnosing cytomegalovirus status from the catalog of TCR beta chain sequences. In a later analysis, TCR nucleotide sequences were compared against IMGT/GENE-DB human TR gene sequences so that V and J genes could be assigned. A later analysis assigned CDR3 sequences and most-parsimonious VDJ recombination scenarios with the TCRdist pipeline. In a later analysis, each TCR beta chain was defined by its CDR3 amino acid sequence together with its V-gene family, and reads without a unique V-gene family were excluded. As a way to deal with suspected cross-contamination and a sequencing artifact, a later analysis dropped 592 nucleotide sequences that were highly shared and had low generation probability. A later analysis calculated a clonal expansion index for each public chain from normalized within-repertoire ranks of inferred template counts. A later analysis computed generation probabilities with a VDJ recombination model fitted to out-of-frame rearrangements, and checked the results against IGoR. In a later analysis, TCR-TCR, TCR-HLA and TCR-CMV co-occurrence was scored with hypergeometric tests, and a repertoire-size bias correction was applied to TCR pairs. In a later analysis, false discovery rates were estimated by permuting HLA or CMV assignments 20 times. In a later analysis, co-occurring TCRs were grouped with DBSCAN, and TCRdist sequence similarity was added when clustering was performed within HLA-allele-positive subsets. Repertoires with fewer than 30,000 or more than 120,000 public chains, plus five repertoires with anomalous nucleotide sharing, were excluded from co-occurrence clustering. Sourced from immuneACCESS, this table was stored by TCRdb with only in-frame sequences that have V and J called. A share of the clones is absent; for the studies checked, an unresolved V gene accounts for under half, and the remainder has no known explanation. The D gene and trimming were derived from the DNA, and the V and J assignments and clone size from that table. For this sample there are about 160,000 clones; 75% appear just once. The top ten clonotypes cover 2.5% to 3% of the sample.

This record belongs to a study of cytomegalovirus exposure and HLA in healthy donors (dated by TCRdb to the late 2010s). For context, the study as a whole: An earlier analysis of about 530 of the donors reported approximately 280 Gb of sequence data and around 110 million unique TCR beta sequences obtained from 180 million or so T cells. An early release that covered fewer than 750 HLA-typed donors contained around 300 gigabases of sequencing data and around 85 million unique TCR sequences. Among the approximately 430 genotyped donors, approximately 82% belonged to the genetic ancestry cluster associated with self-reported Caucasian donors. The aim of the study was to test whether cataloging public T cell receptors could identify signatures of past pathogen exposure. The T cell repertoires of about 700 subjects were profiled by immunosequencing and related to cytomegalovirus serostatus. A separate validation cohort of approximately 120 different subjects was used in addition to the approximately 670-subject first cohort. To predict cytomegalovirus infection status, the study combined high-throughput TCR immunosequencing, statistical association of individual TCRs with disease status, and machine learning. To study patterns of TCR occurrence, a later analysis re-analyzed previously published TCR beta repertoires from 550 to 800 donors and added high-resolution HLA genotyping. The later analysis used no new phenotypic data to find candidate immune exposures, relying instead on TCR beta sequences and their occurrence across donors. An earlier analysis of around 540 of the donors applied high-throughput TCR beta sequencing to assess whether each TCR beta V gene segment acted as functional or pseudogenic. Donor age, sex, ethnicity and CMV serostatus were collected together with the repertoire data. A later genetic analysis used genome-wide SNP genotypes for 398 of the 666 donors, treating that subset as a discovery cohort. All discovery cohort repertoires had been generated using a single sequencing platform. HLA typing included class I and class II loci at four-digit resolution. Typing coverage varied by locus: 629-630 donors for A, B, C, DRB1 and DQB1; about 520 for DQA1; about 570 for DPA1; some 470 for DPB1. Because of strong linkage in the cohort, five DR-DQ haplotypes were treated as single units for association and clustering. Among 300 to 500 genotyped donors of the cohort, an average of approximately 200,000 unique TCR beta nucleotide sequences was sequenced per donor, of which 15% to 20% were non-productive.

Overall study results and their limits: In a later analysis, 15,000 to 20,000 TCR beta sequences were associated with specific HLA alleles at a false discovery rate of 0.05. According to a later genetic analysis, donors in an Asian-associated ancestry cluster had fewer N-insertions in productive TCRs than the approximately 630-donor mean. The cohort was sequenced for TCR beta chains only, and without alpha or paired-chain data the features that could be detected were limited. A later genetic analysis associated a missense DCLRE1C variant with V-gene and J-gene trimming of TCR beta chains, and an independent cohort replicated the association. Because the 87-base-pair reads could not distinguish some IMGT-functional V segments, including TRBV6-2 and TRBV6-3, those segments were excluded. In a later analysis, most CMV-associated TCR beta chains were found to appear HLA-restricted, with HLA associations seemingly driven largely by CMV exposure. Correlated functional status among segregating V segments might reflect linkage disequilibrium, but an unknown experimental factor could not be ruled out. While some public TCRs were present in many individuals, most TCR sequences turned up only very rarely across donors. Because HLA typing was missing for some donors at each locus, association tests included only the typed subset. In a later analysis, HLA-associated TCR beta chains were found to be more clonally expanded and to have lower generation probabilities than equally common non-associated chains. The authors suggested that the approach could potentially be generalized to other disease states and immunological phenotypes. A further reported finding was that TCR beta sequences accurately predicted the HLA-A and HLA-B alleles for most subjects in the first cohort. Strong co-occurrence of HLA alleles, especially DR and DQ, made assigning TCR associations to individual alleles difficult. Seventeen rarely observed V segments, including chromosome 9 orphons, were excluded from the earlier analysis of about 600 of the donors because counts were too low. In a later analysis, several top co-occurrence clusters were reported to appear linked to parvovirus B19, influenza, CMV and Epstein-Barr virus. Cytomegalovirus status was reported to be diagnosed by the classifier with high specificity and sensitivity in both the original and validation cohorts. In the study, around 160 TCR beta chains were listed as associated with cytomegalovirus. In vitro tests confirmed that a few of the cytomegalovirus-associated TCR beta chains recognize cytomegalovirus antigens. The sequencing pipeline was judged likely to have produced a cluster of highly shared sequence variants as a technical artifact. For the cohort, immune exposure information was limited to CMV serostatus. Sequencing depth was assumed to be roughly uniform across donors in the presence/absence analyses, though that assumption may not hold. Broadly in line with IMGT annotations, most TCR beta V segments showed up in productive rearrangements about 87% or about 30% of the time in an earlier analysis of 450 to 600 of the donors. In a later analysis, TCR association rates were found to vary across HLA loci, with the most associated TCRs seen for DRB1 alleles and the fewest for HLA-C alleles.

The TCR originated in a woman in her 50s in good health and CMV-seropositive. The rearranged chain carries TRBV2 and TRBJ1-2; TRBD1 could be the D gene, as 6 bases match. Sequenced material: PBMCs. In nucleotide form, the sequence is TGTGCCAGCAGTGAAGGGGGGCGCCGTGGCTACACCTTC. Its product reads: CASSEGGRRGYTF.